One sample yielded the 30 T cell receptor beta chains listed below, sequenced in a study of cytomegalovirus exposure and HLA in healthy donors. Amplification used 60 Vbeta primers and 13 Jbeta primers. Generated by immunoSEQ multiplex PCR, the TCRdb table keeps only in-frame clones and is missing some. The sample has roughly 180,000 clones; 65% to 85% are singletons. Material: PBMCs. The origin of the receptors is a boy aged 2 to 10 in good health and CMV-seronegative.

CDR3 sequence (DNA): TGCAGCGTTGAGATAGGACAGGGCTCTTATGGCTACACCTTC. It specifies CSVEIGQGSYGYTF. This sequence joins TRBV29-1 and TRBJ1-2; 8 positions match TRBD1. From germline, CDR1 is SQVTM and CDR2 ANQGSEA. The CDR3 totals 14 residues. V gave up 3 bases and J gave up 5 bases; unmatched junction bases: 8.

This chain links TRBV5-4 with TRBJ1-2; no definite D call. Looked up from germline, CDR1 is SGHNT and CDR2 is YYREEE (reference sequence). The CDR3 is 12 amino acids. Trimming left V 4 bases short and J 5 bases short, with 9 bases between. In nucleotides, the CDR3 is TGTGCCAGCAGCCTGTCGGGATATGGCTACACCTTC. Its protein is CASSLSGYGYTF.

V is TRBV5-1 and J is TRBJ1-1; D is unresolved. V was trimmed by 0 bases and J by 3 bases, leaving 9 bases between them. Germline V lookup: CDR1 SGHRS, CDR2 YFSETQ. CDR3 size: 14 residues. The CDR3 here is CASSLAEGDTEAFF. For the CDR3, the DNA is TGCGCCAGCAGCTTGGCCGAGGGAGACACTGAAGCTTTCTTT.

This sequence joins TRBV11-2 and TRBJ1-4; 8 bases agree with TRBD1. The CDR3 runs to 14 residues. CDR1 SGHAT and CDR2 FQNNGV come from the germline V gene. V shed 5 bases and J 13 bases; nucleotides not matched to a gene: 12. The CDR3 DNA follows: TGTGCCAGCAGCCACGACAGGGGTGGGACAAGACTGTTTTTT. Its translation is CASSHDRGGTRLFF.

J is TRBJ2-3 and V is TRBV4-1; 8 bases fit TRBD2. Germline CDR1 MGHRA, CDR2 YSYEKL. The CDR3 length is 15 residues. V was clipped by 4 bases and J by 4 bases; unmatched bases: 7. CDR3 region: CASSPGGRIADTQYF. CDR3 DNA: TGCGCCAGCAGCCCTGGCGGGAGGATCGCAGATACGCAGTATTTT.

The CDR3 here is CASRLTSGLVHEQYF. The CDR3 DNA reads TGTGCCAGCAGGCTGACTAGCGGCCTTGTTCACGAGCAGTACTTC. The gene calls are TRBV27 and TRBJ2-7; TRBD2 aligns across 9 bases. The CDR3 is 15 amino acids. The V gene end was trimmed by 6 bases and the J gene end by 5 bases; junction bases not matched to a gene: 11. Germline values: CDR1 MNHEY, CDR2 SMNVEV (reference sequence).

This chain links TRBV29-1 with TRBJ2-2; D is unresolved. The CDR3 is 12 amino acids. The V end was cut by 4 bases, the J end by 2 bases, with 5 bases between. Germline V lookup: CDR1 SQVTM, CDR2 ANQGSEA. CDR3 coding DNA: TGCAGCGTTGCATTCAACACCGGGGAGCTGTTTTTT. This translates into CSVAFNTGELFF.

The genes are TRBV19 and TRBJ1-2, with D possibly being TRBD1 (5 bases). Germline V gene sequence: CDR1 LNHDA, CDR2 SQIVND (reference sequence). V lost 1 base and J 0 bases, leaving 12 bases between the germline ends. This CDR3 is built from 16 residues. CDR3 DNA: TGTGCCAGTAGTATAGCGGCGGGGGTAGCTAACTATGGCTACACCTTC. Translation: CASSIAAGVANYGYTF. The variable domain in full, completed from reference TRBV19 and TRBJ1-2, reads DGGITQSPKYLFRKEGQNVTLSCEQNLNHDAMYWYRQDPGQGLRLIYYSQIVNDFQKGDIAEGYSVSREKKESFPLTVTSAQKNPTAFYLCASSIAAGVANYGYTFGSGTRLTVV.

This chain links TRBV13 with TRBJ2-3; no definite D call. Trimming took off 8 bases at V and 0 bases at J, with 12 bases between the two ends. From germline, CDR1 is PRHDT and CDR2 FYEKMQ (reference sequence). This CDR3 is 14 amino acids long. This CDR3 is CASRVIGSTDTQYF. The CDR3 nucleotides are TGTGCCAGCCGGGTGATCGGGAGCACAGATACGCAGTATTTT. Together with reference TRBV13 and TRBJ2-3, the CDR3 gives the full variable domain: AAGVIQSPRHLIKEKRETATLKCYPIPRHDTVYWYQQGPGQDPQFLISFYEKMQSDKGSIPDRFSAQQFSDYHSELNMSSLELGDSALYFCASRVIGSTDTQYFGPGTRLTVL.

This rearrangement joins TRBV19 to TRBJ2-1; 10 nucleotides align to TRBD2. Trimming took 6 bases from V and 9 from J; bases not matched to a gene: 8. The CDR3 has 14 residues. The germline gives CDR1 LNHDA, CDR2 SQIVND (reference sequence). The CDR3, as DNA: TGTGCCAGTAGGGGCCTAGCGGGAGAGGGTGAGCAGTTCTTC. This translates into CASRGLAGEGEQFF.

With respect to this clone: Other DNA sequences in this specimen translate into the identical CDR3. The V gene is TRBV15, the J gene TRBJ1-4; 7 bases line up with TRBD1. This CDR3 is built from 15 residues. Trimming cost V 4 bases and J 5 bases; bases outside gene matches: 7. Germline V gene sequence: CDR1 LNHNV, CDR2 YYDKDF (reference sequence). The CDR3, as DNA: TGTGCCACCAGCATAGACAGGGTTTCCAATGAAAAACTGTTTTTT. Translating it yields CATSIDRVSNEKLFF.

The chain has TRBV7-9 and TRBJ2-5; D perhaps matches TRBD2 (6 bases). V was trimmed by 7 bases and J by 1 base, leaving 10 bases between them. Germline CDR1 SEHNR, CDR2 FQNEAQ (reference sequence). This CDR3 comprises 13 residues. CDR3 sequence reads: CASNLGGQETQYF. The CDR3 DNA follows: TGTGCCAGCAACCTGGGAGGCCAAGAGACCCAGTACTTC.

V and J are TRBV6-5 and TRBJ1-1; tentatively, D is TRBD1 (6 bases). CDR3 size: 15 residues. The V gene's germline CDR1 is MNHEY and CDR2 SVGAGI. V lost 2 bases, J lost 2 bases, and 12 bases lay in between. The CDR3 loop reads CASSYQGRGNTEAFF. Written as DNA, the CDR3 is TGTGCCAGCAGTTACCAGGGCAGGGGCAACACTGAAGCTTTCTTT.

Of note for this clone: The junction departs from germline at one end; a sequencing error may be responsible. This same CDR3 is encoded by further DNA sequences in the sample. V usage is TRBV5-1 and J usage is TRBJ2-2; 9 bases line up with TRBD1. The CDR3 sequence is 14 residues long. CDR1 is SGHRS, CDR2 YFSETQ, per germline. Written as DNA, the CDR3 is TGCGCCAGCAGCCTGGACAGGGGCACCGGGGAGTTGTTTTTT. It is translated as CASSLDRGTGELFF.

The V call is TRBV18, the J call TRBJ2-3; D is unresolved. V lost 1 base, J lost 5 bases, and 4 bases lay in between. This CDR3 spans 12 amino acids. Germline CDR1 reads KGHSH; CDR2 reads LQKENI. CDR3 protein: CASSPLKDTQYF. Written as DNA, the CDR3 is TGTGCCAGCTCACCACTAAAAGATACGCAGTATTTT. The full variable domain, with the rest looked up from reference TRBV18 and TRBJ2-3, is NAGVMQNPRHLVRRRGQEARLRCSPMKGHSHVYWYRQLPEEGLKFMVYLQKENIIDESGMPKERFSAEFPKEGPSILRIQQVVRGDSAAYFCASSPLKDTQYFGPGTRLTVL.

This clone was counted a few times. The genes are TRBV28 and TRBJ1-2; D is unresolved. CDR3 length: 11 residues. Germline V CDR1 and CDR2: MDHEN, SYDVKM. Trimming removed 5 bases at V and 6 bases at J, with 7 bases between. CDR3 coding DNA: TGTGCCAGCAGTGGGAGGGATGGCTACACCTTC. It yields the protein CASSGRDGYTF.

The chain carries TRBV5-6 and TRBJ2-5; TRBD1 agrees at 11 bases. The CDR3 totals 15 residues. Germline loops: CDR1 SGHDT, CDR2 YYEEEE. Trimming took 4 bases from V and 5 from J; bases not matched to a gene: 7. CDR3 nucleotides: TGTGCCAGCAGCCACGGGGGACAGGGGGACGAGACCCAGTACTTC. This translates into CASSHGGQGDETQYF.

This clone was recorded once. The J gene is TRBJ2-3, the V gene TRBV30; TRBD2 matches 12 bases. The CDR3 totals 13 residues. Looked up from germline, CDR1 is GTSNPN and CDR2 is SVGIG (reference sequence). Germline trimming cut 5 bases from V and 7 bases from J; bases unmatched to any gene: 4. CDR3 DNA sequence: TGTGCCTGGGCGACTAGCGGGAGACATACGCAGTATTTT. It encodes CAWATSGRHTQYF.

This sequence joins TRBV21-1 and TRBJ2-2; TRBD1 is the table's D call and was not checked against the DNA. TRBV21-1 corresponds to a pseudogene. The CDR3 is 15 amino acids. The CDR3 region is CASSWSRGPTGELFF. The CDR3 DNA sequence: TGTGCCAGCAGTTGGTCCAGGGGGCCCACCGGGGAGCTGTTTTTT.

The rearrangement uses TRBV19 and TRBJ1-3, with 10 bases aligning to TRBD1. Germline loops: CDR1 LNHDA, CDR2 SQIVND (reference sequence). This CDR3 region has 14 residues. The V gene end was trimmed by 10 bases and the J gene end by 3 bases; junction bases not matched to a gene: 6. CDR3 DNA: TGTGCCACCCAGACAGGGGGCAATGGAAACACCATATATTTT. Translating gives CATQTGGNGNTIYF.

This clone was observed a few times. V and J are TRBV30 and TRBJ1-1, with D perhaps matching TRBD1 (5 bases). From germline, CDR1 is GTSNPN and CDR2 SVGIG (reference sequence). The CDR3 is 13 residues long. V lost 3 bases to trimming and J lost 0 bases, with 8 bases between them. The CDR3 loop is CAWRETVNTEAFF. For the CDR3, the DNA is TGTGCCTGGAGGGAGACAGTGAACACTGAAGCTTTCTTT.

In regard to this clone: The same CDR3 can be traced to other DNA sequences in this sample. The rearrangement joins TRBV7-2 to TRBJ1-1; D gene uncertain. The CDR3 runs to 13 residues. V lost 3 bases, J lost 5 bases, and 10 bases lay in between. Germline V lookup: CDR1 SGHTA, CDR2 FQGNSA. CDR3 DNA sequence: TGTGCCAGCAGCTTGGGGTCGGGGACTGAAGCTTTCTTT. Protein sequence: CASSLGSGTEAFF.

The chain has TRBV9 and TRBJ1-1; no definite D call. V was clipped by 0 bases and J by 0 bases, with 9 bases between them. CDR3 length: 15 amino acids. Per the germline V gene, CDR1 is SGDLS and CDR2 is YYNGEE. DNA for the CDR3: TGTGCCAGCAGCGTAGGAGGAGAGATGAACACTGAAGCTTTCTTT. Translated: CASSVGGEMNTEAFF.

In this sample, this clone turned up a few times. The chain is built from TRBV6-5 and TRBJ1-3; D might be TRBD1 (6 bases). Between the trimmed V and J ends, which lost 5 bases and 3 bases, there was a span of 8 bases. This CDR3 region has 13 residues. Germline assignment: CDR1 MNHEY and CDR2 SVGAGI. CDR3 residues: CASSEQGGNTIYF. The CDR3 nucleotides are TGTGCCAGCAGTGAACAGGGTGGAAACACCATATATTTT.

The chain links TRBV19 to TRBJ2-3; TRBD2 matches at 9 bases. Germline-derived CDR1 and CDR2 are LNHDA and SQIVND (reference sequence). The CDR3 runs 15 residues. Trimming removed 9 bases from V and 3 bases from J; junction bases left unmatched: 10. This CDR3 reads CASRVAGAFTDTQYF. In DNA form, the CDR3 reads TGTGCCAGCCGGGTAGCGGGAGCGTTTACAGATACGCAGTATTTT.

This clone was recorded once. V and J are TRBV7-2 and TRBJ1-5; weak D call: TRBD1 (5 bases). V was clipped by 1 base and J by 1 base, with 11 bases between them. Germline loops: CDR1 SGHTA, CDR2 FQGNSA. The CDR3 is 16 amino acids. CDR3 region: CASSLEGPRSNQPQHF. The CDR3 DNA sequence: TGTGCCAGCAGCTTAGAGGGGCCGCGAAGCAATCAGCCCCAGCATTTT. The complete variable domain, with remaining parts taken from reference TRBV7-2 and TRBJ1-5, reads GAGVSQSPSNKVTEKGKDVELRCDPISGHTALYWYRQSLGQGLEFLIYFQGNSAPDKSGLPSDRFSAERTGGSVSTLTIQRTQQEDSAVYLCASSLEGPRSNQPQHFGDGTRLSIL.

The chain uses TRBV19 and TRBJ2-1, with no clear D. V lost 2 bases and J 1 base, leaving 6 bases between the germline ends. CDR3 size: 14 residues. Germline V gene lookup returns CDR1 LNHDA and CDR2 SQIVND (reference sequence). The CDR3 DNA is TGTGCCAGTAGTATAAGAACTTCCTACAATGAGCAGTTCTTC. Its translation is CASSIRTSYNEQFF.

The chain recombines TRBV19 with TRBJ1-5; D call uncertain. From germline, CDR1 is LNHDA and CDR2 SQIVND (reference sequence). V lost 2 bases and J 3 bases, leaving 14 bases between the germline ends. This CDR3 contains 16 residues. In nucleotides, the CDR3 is TGTGCCAGTAGTATATGGAGAGGATCCGTCAATCAGCCCCAGCATTTT. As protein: CASSIWRGSVNQPQHF. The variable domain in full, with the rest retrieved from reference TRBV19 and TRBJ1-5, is DGGITQSPKYLFRKEGQNVTLSCEQNLNHDAMYWYRQDPGQGLRLIYYSQIVNDFQKGDIAEGYSVSREKKESFPLTVTSAQKNPTAFYLCASSIWRGSVNQPQHFGDGTRLSIL.

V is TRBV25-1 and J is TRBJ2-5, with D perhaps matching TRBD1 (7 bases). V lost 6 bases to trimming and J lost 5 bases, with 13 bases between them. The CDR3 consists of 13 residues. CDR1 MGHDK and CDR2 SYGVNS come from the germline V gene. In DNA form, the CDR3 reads TGTGCCAGCAGCCCGACAGGGAGGGAGACCCAGTACTTC. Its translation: CASSPTGRETQYF.

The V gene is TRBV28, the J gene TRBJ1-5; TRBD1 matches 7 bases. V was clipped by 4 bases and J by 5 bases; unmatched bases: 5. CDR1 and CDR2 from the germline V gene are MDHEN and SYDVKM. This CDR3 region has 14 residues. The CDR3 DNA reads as TGTGCCAGCAGTTCGACCACAGGGGATCAGCCCCAGCATTTT. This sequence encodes CASSSTTGDQPQHF.